The 19 T cell receptor beta chains in this list originate from one sample, sequenced in a study of PD-L1 blockade in urothelial cancer. Assay used: immunoSEQ multiplex PCR; TCRdb lists only in-frame clones, some missing. The sample has 87,000 or so clones; about four fifths are singletons. As to time point: pretreatment peripheral blood. The sequenced sample was PBMCs, obtained around atezolizumab (anti-PD-L1) treatment. The source is a man aged 60 to 69 with urothelial cancer.

This clone came up a few times. The rearrangement uses TRBV5-6 and TRBJ2-7, with TRBD2 identical over 10 bases. The V segment lost 4 bases and the J segment 3 bases; nucleotides outside the gene matches: 10. Looked up from germline, CDR1 is SGHDT and CDR2 is YYEEEE. CDR3 length: 16 residues. CDR3 loop: CASSLQGLAEDYEQYF. Written as DNA, the CDR3 is TGTGCCAGCAGCCTACAAGGACTAGCGGAAGACTACGAGCAGTACTTC.

This sequence joins TRBV2 and TRBJ2-3, with 8 nucleotides matching TRBD1. Germline CDR1 and CDR2: SNHLY and FYNNEI. The junction had 10 bases not matched to a gene; V was cut back by 7 bases and J by 4 bases. The CDR3 totals 15 residues. The CDR3 is CASTPAGGRADTQYF. In DNA, the CDR3 is TGTGCCAGCACACCAGCAGGGGGCCGGGCAGATACGCAGTATTTT.

The chain carries TRBV6-5 and TRBJ1-2, with D possibly being TRBD1 (6 bases). The CDR3 totals 14 residues. V gave up 5 bases and J gave up 0 bases, with 10 bases separating them. Germline V gene lookup returns CDR1 MNHEY and CDR2 SVGAGI. The CDR3 here is CASSPTGTNYGYTF. The CDR3 bases are TGTGCCAGCAGTCCCACAGGGACTAACTATGGCTACACCTTC.

The genes are TRBV7-9 and TRBJ2-2; 10 bases agree with TRBD1. There are 15 residues in the CDR3. The ends lost 5 bases at V and 4 bases at J; junction bases unmatched: 4. Germline V gene data show CDR1 as SEHNR and CDR2 as FQNEAQ (reference sequence). CDR3 protein: CASSPDRGSTGELFF. The CDR3 DNA is TGTGCCAGCAGCCCGGACAGGGGGAGCACCGGGGAGCTGTTTTTT.

This clone was picked up one time. The chain joins TRBV5-1 to TRBJ2-3; 7 bases line up with TRBD2. The trim removed 3 bases at V and 5 bases at J, leaving 3 bases unmatched. This CDR3 has 13 residues. Germline V gene data show CDR1 as SGHRS and CDR2 as YFSETQ. For the CDR3, the DNA is TGCGCCAGCAGCTGGGGGGGTGGAGATACGCAGTATTTT. It is translated as CASSWGGGDTQYF.

The chain couples TRBV5-8 to TRBJ2-1, with a weak D call TRBD2 (5 bases). The V gene lost 3 bases and the J gene lost 3 bases, with 10 bases spanning the gap. This CDR3 is built from 14 residues. Germline loops: CDR1 SGHTS, CDR2 YDEGEE. Here the CDR3 reads CASSSGADYNEQFF. As DNA, the CDR3 is TGTGCCAGCAGCTCTGGAGCGGACTACAATGAGCAGTTCTTC.

CDR3 sequence reads: CATSRARGYQPQHF. In DNA, the CDR3 is TGTGCCACCAGCAGAGCCAGGGGATATCAGCCCCAGCATTTT. This rearrangement joins TRBV15 to TRBJ1-5, with D perhaps TRBD1 (6 bases). The CDR3 loop spans 14 amino acids. V was trimmed by 1 base and J by 5 bases, leaving 9 bases between them. CDR1 and CDR2 from the germline V gene are LNHNV and YYDKDF (reference sequence).

The V and J genes are TRBV4-3 and TRBJ2-3, with 8 bases lining up with TRBD1. Germline V gives CDR1 LGHNA, CDR2 YSLEER. Trimming took 0 bases from V and 5 from J; bases not matched to a gene: 16. The CDR3 has 19 amino acids. CDR3 loop: CASSQDFGGGRGREDTQYF. Written as DNA, the CDR3 is TGCGCCAGCAGCCAAGATTTCGGGGGCGGCAGGGGGCGGGAAGATACGCAGTATTTT.

This clone has just one count. This CDR3 reads CASSLGAGVRTDTQYF. The CDR3 DNA is TGTGCCAGCAGCTTGGGAGCCGGTGTGCGCACAGATACGCAGTATTTT. The rearrangement uses TRBV5-4 and TRBJ2-3, with no clear D. CDR3 length: 16 residues. Germline V lookup: CDR1 SGHNT, CDR2 YYREEE (reference sequence). V lost 0 bases and J 1 base, leaving 12 bases between the germline ends.

V is TRBV2 and J is TRBJ1-6; D possibly corresponds to TRBD1 (5 bases). This CDR3 contains 17 residues. The V and J ends lost 5 bases and 0 bases respectively, with 14 bases between them. The V gene's germline CDR1 is SNHLY and CDR2 FYNNEI. CDR3 bases: TGTGCCAGCAGTTTCCAGGGCAAGAGCTCCTATAATTCACCCCTCCACTTT. This codes for CASSFQGKSSYNSPLHF.

The rearrangement links TRBV7-2 to TRBJ2-7; 7 bases line up with TRBD1. V dropped 3 bases and J dropped 3; count of bases not matched to a gene: 5. The length of the CDR3 is 14 residues. Germline-derived CDR1 and CDR2 are SGHTA and FQGNSA. The CDR3 sequence: CASSLGQINYEQYF. CDR3 sequence (DNA): TGTGCCAGCAGCTTGGGACAGATTAACTACGAGCAGTACTTC. The full variable domain, in which reference TRBV7-2 and TRBJ2-7 provide the parts outside the CDR3, is GAGVSQSPSNKVTEKGKDVELRCDPISGHTALYWYRQSLGQGLEFLIYFQGNSAPDKSGLPSDRFSAERTGGSVSTLTIQRTQQEDSAVYLCASSLGQINYEQYFGPGTRLTVT.

This chain links TRBV29-1 with TRBJ2-5, with a possible D match to TRBD2 (6 bases). Between the trimmed V and J ends, which lost 4 bases and 2 bases, there was a span of 11 bases. CDR3 length: 13 amino acids. The germline V gene has CDR1 SQVTM and CDR2 ANQGSEA. The CDR3 sequence is CSVGRDLQETQYF. The CDR3 bases are TGCAGCGTTGGCCGGGACTTGCAAGAGACCCAGTACTTC.

The V gene is TRBV7-2, the J gene TRBJ2-3; D remains ambiguous. Trimming cost V 1 base and J 1 base, with 3 bases left between them. This CDR3 spans 13 amino acids. Germline CDR1 and CDR2: SGHTA and FQGNSA. The CDR3: CASSLVGTDTQYF. The CDR3 nucleotides are TGTGCCAGCAGCTTAGTCGGCACAGATACGCAGTATTTT.

This clone has just one count. V is TRBV6-1 and J is TRBJ2-7; weak D call: TRBD2 (6 bases). The CDR3 runs to 14 residues. The germline V and J ends were trimmed by 10 bases and 5 bases, with 21 bases remaining between them. Germline V gene lookup returns CDR1 MNHNS and CDR2 SASEGT. CDR3 sequence (DNA): TGTGCCACCTTGCCAAGGGGCTGGGGGGACGAGCAGTACTTC. It translates to CATLPRGWGDEQYF.

The gene calls are TRBV6-6 and TRBJ1-6, with TRBD1 matching 10 bases. CDR3 size: 16 residues. V trimming: 0 bases; J trimming: 7 bases; junction bases outside the gene matches: 3. CDR1 and CDR2 (germline): MNHNY, SVGAGI (reference sequence). CDR3 coding DNA: TGTGCCAGCAGTTACTCGACGGGACAGGGGAATTCACCCCTCCACTTT. This translates into CASSYSTGQGNSPLHF.

The V and J genes are TRBV28 and TRBJ1-1; a possible D gene is TRBD1 (5 bases). The CDR3 length is 13 residues. Per the germline V gene, CDR1 is MDHEN and CDR2 is SYDVKM. The ends were cut back, 6 bases at V and 8 bases at J, with 16 bases in the middle. The CDR3 DNA is TGTGCCAGCAGCCTAGGGGTGTTGGGCGAAGCTTTCTTT. This codes for CASSLGVLGEAFF. Looking up the rest from reference TRBV28 and TRBJ1-1 gives the full variable domain: DVKVTQSSRYLVKRTGEKVFLECVQDMDHENMFWYRQDPGLGLRLIYFSYDVKMKEKGDIPEGYSVSREKKERFSLILESASTNQTSMYLCASSLGVLGEAFFGQGTRLTVV.

The chain recombines TRBV28 with TRBJ1-1; D is uncertain. Germline V lookup: CDR1 MDHEN, CDR2 SYDVKM. Trimming left V 3 bases short and J 4 bases short, with 18 bases between. The CDR3 is 16 residues long. CDR3 in amino acids: CASSLEGGREGTEAFF. In DNA, the CDR3 is TGTGCCAGCAGTTTGGAAGGCGGACGGGAGGGCACTGAAGCTTTCTTT. Drawing the rest from reference TRBV28 and TRBJ1-1, the complete variable domain is DVKVTQSSRYLVKRTGEKVFLECVQDMDHENMFWYRQDPGLGLRLIYFSYDVKMKEKGDIPEGYSVSREKKERFSLILESASTNQTSMYLCASSLEGGREGTEAFFGQGTRLTVV.

The rearrangement uses TRBV28 and TRBJ1-1; no clear D. Trimming cost V 2 bases and J 4 bases, with 14 bases left between them. The CDR3 is made up of 15 amino acids. The germline CDR1 and CDR2 sequences are MDHEN and SYDVKM. CDR3 nucleotides: TGTGCCAGCAGTTTAGCGTTGGGCGCAGGCACTGAAGCTTTCTTT. It is translated as CASSLALGAGTEAFF.

V usage is TRBV7-2 and J usage is TRBJ2-1; 10 positions agree with TRBD2. Germline-derived CDR1 and CDR2 are SGHTA and FQGNSA. This CDR3 has 16 residues. V lost 4 bases to trimming and J lost 1 base; unmatched junction nucleotides: 4. CDR3 nucleotide sequence: TGTGCCAGCAGCTCCATTAGCGGGAGGTCCTACAATGAGCAGTTCTTC. It yields the protein CASSSISGRSYNEQFF.